The 12 T cell receptor beta chains reported below all come from one sample, sequenced in a study of cytomegalovirus exposure and HLA in healthy donors. With 60 Vbeta and 13 Jbeta primers, the PCR was carried out. This table comes from immunoSEQ multiplex PCR, and its TCRdb copy is limited to in-frame clones, with some not included. Of 90,000 to 110,000 clones listed, 81% were seen once; the top ten hold under 2.5%. The sample taken for sequencing was PBMCs. The receptors were sampled from a young woman in good health and CMV-seronegative.

The chain has TRBV7-2 and TRBJ2-2; no reliable D call. Germline loops: CDR1 SGHTA, CDR2 FQGNSA. The CDR3 has 14 residues. The germline V and J ends were trimmed by 4 bases and 5 bases, with 11 bases remaining between them. CDR3 nucleotides: TGTGCCAGCAGCTCTAGGAGTGGAACCGGGGAGCTGTTTTTT. Translated, it gives CASSSRSGTGELFF.

V gene TRBV10-1 combines with J gene TRBJ1-6; D is undetermined. CDR1 WNHNN and CDR2 SYGVQD come from the germline V gene (reference sequence). The ends were cut back, 7 bases at V and 9 bases at J, with 10 bases in the middle. The CDR3 extends over 12 amino acids. CDR3 bases: TGCGCCAGCAAGTTAGAAGCTTCACCCCTCCACTTT. Translating it yields CASKLEASPLHF.

J is TRBJ2-1 and V is TRBV5-1, with 9 nucleotides matching TRBD2. This CDR3 contains 18 residues. V shed 1 base, J shed 1 base, and the junction held 9 bases outside the gene matches. Per the germline V gene, CDR1 is SGHRS and CDR2 is YFSETQ. The CDR3 spells CASSLTGVLAGSYNEQFF. In nucleotides, the CDR3 is TGCGCCAGCAGCTTGACTGGGGTACTAGCGGGTTCCTACAATGAGCAGTTCTTC. The full variable domain, rest sourced from reference TRBV5-1 and TRBJ2-1, is KAGVTQTPRYLIKTRGQQVTLSCSPISGHRSVSWYQQTPGQGLQFLFEYFSETQRNKGNFPGRFSGRQFSNSRSEMNVSTLELGDSALYLCASSLTGVLAGSYNEQFFGPGTRLTVL.

V gene TRBV7-9 combines with J gene TRBJ2-1, with 9 positions matching TRBD2. Germline values: CDR1 SEHNR, CDR2 FQNEAQ (reference sequence). The CDR3 has 15 amino acids. J lost 2 bases, V lost 5 bases, and 4 bases had no gene match. The chain's CDR3 is CASSHASGTYNEQFF. The CDR3 region has the DNA TGTGCCAGCAGCCACGCTAGCGGGACCTACAATGAGCAGTTCTTC.

CDR3 amino acids: CATTLPERLQETQYF. CDR3 DNA: TGTGCCACCACCCTCCCAGAGCGGCTGCAAGAGACCCAGTACTTC. The V and J genes are TRBV15 and TRBJ2-5; D perhaps matches TRBD2 (5 bases). Per the germline V gene, CDR1 is LNHNV and CDR2 is YYDKDF (reference sequence). The CDR3 loop spans 15 amino acids. V lost 7 bases and J lost 2, with 17 bases in between.

V and J are TRBV29-1 and TRBJ2-7; 10 bases agree with TRBD2. This CDR3 is 14 amino acids long. J was trimmed by 3 bases and V by 5 bases; bases with no gene match: 7. Germline loops: CDR1 SQVTM, CDR2 ANQGSEA. This CDR3 is CSVILAGNFYEQYF. The CDR3 region has the DNA TGCAGCGTTATACTAGCGGGAAACTTCTACGAGCAGTACTTC.

The rearrangement uses TRBV5-1 and TRBJ1-6; D may be TRBD1 (6 bases). V lost 0 bases to trimming and J lost 7 bases, with 14 bases between them. CDR1 and CDR2 (germline): SGHRS, YFSETQ. The CDR3 consists of 16 residues. In nucleotides, the CDR3 is TGCGCCAGCAGCTTGGAACAGGGAAGCAGAAATTCACCCCTCCACTTT. Encoded protein: CASSLEQGSRNSPLHF. The full variable domain, its missing parts supplied by reference TRBV5-1 and TRBJ1-6, is KAGVTQTPRYLIKTRGQQVTLSCSPISGHRSVSWYQQTPGQGLQFLFEYFSETQRNKGNFPGRFSGRQFSNSRSEMNVSTLELGDSALYLCASSLEQGSRNSPLHFGNGTRLTVT.

The chain carries TRBV6-5 and TRBJ2-3; 8 positions agree with TRBD2. The CDR3 runs to 15 residues. Germline V gene lookup returns CDR1 MNHEY and CDR2 SVGAGI. Losses at the gene ends were 4 bases for V and 4 bases for J; bases not matched to a gene: 7. DNA for the CDR3: TGTGCCAGCAGTTCCCCGGGGGGGAGCGCAGATACGCAGTATTTT. Its translation: CASSSPGGSADTQYF.

This chain links TRBV4-1 with TRBJ2-7; no definite D call. Germline V gene lookup returns CDR1 MGHRA and CDR2 YSYEKL. The ends were cut back, 0 bases at V and 6 bases at J, with 9 bases in the middle. The CDR3 is 13 amino acids. In DNA, the CDR3 is TGCGCCAGCAGCCAAGATGTAGAATTCGAGCAGTACTTC. This codes for CASSQDVEFEQYF.

The rearrangement uses TRBV5-4 and TRBJ2-7; D uncertain. The germline V gene encodes CDR1 SGHNT and CDR2 YYREEE (reference sequence). The CDR3 loop spans 15 amino acids. V gave up 3 bases and J gave up 3 bases, with 16 bases separating them. The CDR3, as DNA: TGTGCCAGCAGCTCCAGGCCTAACTCACTCTACGAGCAGTACTTC. This sequence encodes CASSSRPNSLYEQYF.

Remarks on this clone: At one of its ends the junction is not consistent with the germline gene, which may arise from a read error. J is TRBJ2-7 and V is TRBV7-7; tentatively, D is TRBD2 (6 bases). This CDR3 is built from 13 residues. CDR1 and CDR2 (germline): SSHAT, FNYEAQ (reference sequence). CDR3 loop: CASSPAGSYEQYF. Here the CDR3 DNA reads TGTGCTAGCAGCCCCGCCGGGAGCTACGAGCAGTACTTC.

This sequence joins TRBV5-6 and TRBJ2-1, with 7 positions matching TRBD2. CDR3 length equals 17 residues. Germline CDR1 and CDR2: SGHDT and YYEEEE. V was pared by 0 bases and J by 3 bases, with 9 bases of the junction left unmatched. Here the CDR3 reads CASSLEAGLRSYNEQFF. The CDR3 DNA reads as TGTGCCAGCAGCTTGGAAGCGGGACTTCGCAGCTACAATGAGCAGTTCTTC.